These 30 T cell receptor beta chains were all obtained from the same sample, sequenced in a study of STAT5B mutations in CD4+ large granular lymphocyte leukemia. Method: immunoSEQ multiplex PCR; TCRdb's copy keeps in-frame clones and lacks some. The sample includes around 21,000 clones, 60% to 80% seen only once; the top ten take less than 5%. Specimen: CD4+ T cells from blood buffy coats. These receptors were taken from a human donor in good health.

The chain employs TRBV5-4 and TRBJ2-7, with D uncertain. The germline V gene encodes CDR1 SGHNT and CDR2 YYREEE (reference sequence). CDR3 length: 13 amino acids. V was shortened by 5 bases and J by 0 bases, with 9 bases between the two germline ends. In DNA form, the CDR3 reads TGTGCCAGCAGTAAGGAATACTCCTACGAGCAGTACTTC. This gives the protein CASSKEYSYEQYF.

CDR3 nucleotide sequence: TGTGCCAGCACCGCGGGGGGCCGTAGCACTGAAGCTTTCTTT. Translation: CASTAGGRSTEAFF. This chain joins TRBV6-5 and TRBJ1-1, with D possibly matching TRBD1 (6 bases). V was trimmed by 7 bases and J by 4 bases, leaving 16 bases between them. The CDR3 consists of 14 residues. CDR1 MNHEY and CDR2 SVGAGI come from the germline V gene.

The chain recombines TRBV5-8 with TRBJ2-6; 8 bases are shared with TRBD1. Germline CDR1 and CDR2: SGHTS and YDEGEE. V lost 3 bases, J lost 2 bases, and 4 bases stayed unmatched. The CDR3 runs 16 residues. This CDR3 is CASSYPGGAGANVLTF. The CDR3 DNA reads TGTGCCAGCAGCTATCCAGGGGGCGCTGGGGCCAACGTCCTGACTTTC.

This chain links TRBV5-1 with TRBJ2-3, with D perhaps TRBD2 (6 bases). Germline V gene lookup returns CDR1 SGHRS and CDR2 YFSETQ. The CDR3 sequence is 14 residues long. Between the trimmed V and J ends, which lost 2 bases and 2 bases, there was a span of 9 bases. CDR3 sequence (DNA): TGCGCCAGCAGCTTCAGCGGGTCCACAGATACGCAGTATTTT. Residues: CASSFSGSTDTQYF.

The table lists this clone with a count of one. The chain is built from TRBV28 and TRBJ1-1, with no clear D. Trimming pared 4 bases from V and 8 bases from J, leaving 5 bases between. This CDR3 region has 10 residues. Per germline, CDR1 MDHEN and CDR2 SYDVKM. CDR3 sequence (DNA): TGTGCCAGCAGTTGGGTAGAAGCTTTCTTT. Translation gives CASSWVEAFF.

This chain links TRBV7-6 with TRBJ1-5; D is ambiguous. V was pared by 5 bases and J by 3 bases, with 5 bases between. CDR1 and CDR2 from the germline V gene are SGHVS and FNYEAQ. There are 12 residues in the CDR3. As DNA, the CDR3 is TGTGCCAGCAGCCTTTACAATCAGCCCCAGCATTTT. This codes for CASSLYNQPQHF.

The rearrangement links TRBV5-1 to TRBJ1-2, with a weak D call TRBD1 (5 bases). The V gene's germline CDR1 is SGHRS and CDR2 YFSETQ. V gave up 4 bases and J gave up 0 bases, with 10 bases separating them. This CDR3 is 14 amino acids long. CDR3 bases: TGCGCCAGCAGCCTACCGACAGCTAACTATGGCTACACCTTC. Translated, it gives CASSLPTANYGYTF. Using reference TRBV5-1 and TRBJ1-2 for the parts outside the CDR3, the full variable domain is KAGVTQTPRYLIKTRGQQVTLSCSPISGHRSVSWYQQTPGQGLQFLFEYFSETQRNKGNFPGRFSGRQFSNSRSEMNVSTLELGDSALYLCASSLPTANYGYTFGSGTRLTVV.

This clone has just a few counts. The chain recombines TRBV2 with TRBJ2-7; 10 positions match TRBD1. The CDR3 is 12 residues long. CDR1 SNHLY and CDR2 FYNNEI come from the germline V gene. DNA of the CDR3: TGTGTTCGACAGGGGGCGAATACCGAGCAGTACTTC. Amino acids: CVRQGANTEQYF.

J is TRBJ2-5 and V is TRBV27; 8 positions match TRBD2. V dropped 0 bases and J dropped 5; count of bases not matched to a gene: 5. Germline V CDR1 and CDR2: MNHEY, SMNVEV (reference sequence). The CDR3 loop spans 15 amino acids. CDR3 nucleotide sequence: TGTGCCAGCAGTTTATCAGCGGGAGTCCGGGAGACCCAGTACTTC. Amino acid sequence: CASSLSAGVRETQYF.

This chain connects TRBV30 to TRBJ2-1, with 10 bases fitting TRBD2. The CDR3 is 14 amino acids. Per germline, CDR1 GTSNPN and CDR2 SVGIG (reference sequence). Trimming removed 5 bases from V and 4 bases from J; junction bases left unmatched: 5. Here the CDR3 DNA reads TGTGCCTGGGCAGGACTAGCGGTATACAATGAGCAGTTCTTC. Its translation: CAWAGLAVYNEQFF.

The rearrangement uses TRBV20-1 and TRBJ2-5; weak D call: TRBD2 (5 bases). The CDR3 contains 11 residues. Germline V lookup: CDR1 DFQATT, CDR2 SNEGSKA (reference sequence). V was shortened by 2 bases and J by 4 bases, with 5 bases between the two germline ends. For the CDR3, the DNA is TGCAGTGCTAGACGGGGAGAGACCCAGTACTTC. Its translation is CSARRGETQYF.

This chain uses TRBV6-1 with TRBJ2-1; 12 bases are shared with TRBD2. This CDR3 has 14 residues. The ends lost 7 bases at V and 10 bases at J; junction bases unmatched: 8. CDR1 is MNHNS, CDR2 SASEGT, per germline. The chain's CDR3 is CASTAPTSGREQFF. DNA for the CDR3: TGTGCCAGCACCGCCCCTACTAGCGGGAGGGAGCAGTTCTTC.

The chain employs TRBV5-6 and TRBJ1-3; D unresolved. This CDR3 spans 18 amino acids. Looked up from germline, CDR1 is SGHDT and CDR2 is YYEEEE. Trimming took 0 bases from V and 0 from J, leaving 16 bases between them. CDR3 bases: TGTGCCAGCAGCTTGGCGGCAGAGTTAATCTACTCTGGAAACACCATATATTTT. It codes for CASSLAAELIYSGNTIYF.

The V call is TRBV11-2, the J call TRBJ2-7; D is possibly TRBD1 (6 bases). Germline CDR1 SGHAT, CDR2 FQNNGV. CDR3 length: 17 amino acids. V dropped 5 bases and J dropped 0 bases, with 20 bases sitting between them. In DNA, the CDR3 is TGTGCCAGCAGCCATTTCCCCGGGACATCAGTCTCCTACGAGCAGTACTTC. This encodes CASSHFPGTSVSYEQYF.

This clone was counted once. This chain joins TRBV10-2 and TRBJ2-2, with TRBD1 matching over 9 bases. Germline assignment: CDR1 WSHSY and CDR2 SAAADI. This CDR3 is 15 amino acids long. V dropped 7 bases and J dropped 4; count of bases not matched to a gene: 7. In DNA form, the CDR3 reads TGCGCCAGCAAGACCGGGACAGGGCCCACCGGGGAGCTGTTTTTT. It yields the protein CASKTGTGPTGELFF.

The chain carries TRBV30 and TRBJ2-5, with 8 positions matching TRBD2. CDR3 length: 14 residues. Germline assignment: CDR1 GTSNPN and CDR2 SVGIG (reference sequence). After removal of 5 bases from V and 5 bases from J, the junction contained 10 bases not matched to a gene. As DNA, the CDR3 is TGTGCCTGGGAGCGGGAGCGGCCCTCGGAGACCCAGTACTTC. This sequence encodes CAWERERPSETQYF.

The V and J genes are TRBV6-5 and TRBJ2-7; 12 bases map to TRBD2. Germline V gene lookup returns CDR1 MNHEY and CDR2 SVGAGI. The length of the CDR3 is 15 residues. Trimming removed 4 bases from V and 7 bases from J; junction bases left unmatched: 8. CDR3 residues: CASSFLAGGPGEQYF. CDR3 in DNA: TGTGCCAGCAGTTTCCTAGCGGGAGGGCCTGGGGAGCAGTACTTC.

The chain combines TRBV5-1 with TRBJ2-1; D remains ambiguous. Trimming cost V 4 bases and J 0 bases, with 17 bases left between them. The CDR3 extends over 17 amino acids. Germline-derived CDR1 and CDR2 are SGHRS and YFSETQ. The CDR3 protein is CASSPGDRVSSYNEQFF. The CDR3 nucleotides are TGCGCCAGCAGCCCTGGGGATCGGGTAAGCTCCTACAATGAGCAGTTCTTC.

The J gene is TRBJ1-2, the V gene TRBV5-5, with D possibly matching TRBD1 (5 bases). CDR1 and CDR2 (germline): SGHKS, YYEKEE (reference sequence). Trimming shortened V by 0 bases and J by 2 bases, and 8 bases separated the two germline ends. This CDR3 contains 14 residues. CDR3 sequence reads: CASSLDGGNYGYTF. The CDR3 coding sequence is TGTGCCAGCAGCTTGGATGGGGGAAACTATGGCTACACCTTC.

The V gene is TRBV6-5, the J gene TRBJ2-4; D possibly corresponds to TRBD2 (5 bases). CDR3 length: 14 residues. V lost 7 bases and J 1 base, leaving 11 bases between the germline ends. Germline CDR1 is MNHEY and CDR2 is SVGAGI. This CDR3 reads CASTRVGAKNIQYF. CDR3 bases: TGTGCCAGCACGAGGGTCGGGGCCAAAAACATTCAGTACTTC.

About this clone itself: One end of the junction fails to match germline, which may point to a read error. The rearrangement joins TRBV28 to TRBJ2-7; 7 bases match TRBD2. The CDR3 extends over 16 amino acids. Germline CDR1 MDHEN, CDR2 SYDVKM. The CDR3 here is CASSLSTLRGRVEQYF. CDR3 nucleotide sequence: TGTGCCAGCAGCTTATCCACCCTCCGGGGGAGGGTGGAGCAGTACTTC.

This clone was counted once. The rearrangement uses TRBV6-1 and TRBJ2-7; D possibly matches TRBD1 or TRBD2 (6 bases each). The CDR3 has 14 amino acids. V shed 0 bases and J shed 2 bases, with 8 bases lying between them. Germline CDR1 MNHNS, CDR2 SASEGT. DNA for the CDR3: TGTGCCAGCAGTGAAGCGGGGGGCCCCTACGAGCAGTACTTC. It encodes CASSEAGGPYEQYF.

The chain employs TRBV11-2 and TRBJ1-1; D unclear. This CDR3 contains 13 residues. Germline assignment: CDR1 SGHAT and CDR2 FQNNGV. Trimming removed 3 bases at V and 4 bases at J, with 9 bases between. The CDR3 here is CASSLDVSTEAFF. In nucleotides, the CDR3 is TGTGCCAGCAGCTTGGATGTATCCACTGAAGCTTTCTTT. Based on the CDR3 plus reference TRBV11-2 and TRBJ1-1, the full variable domain is EAGVAQSPRYKIIEKRQSVAFWCNPISGHATLYWYQQILGQGPKLLIQFQNNGVVDDSQLPKDRFSAERLKGVDSTLKIQPAKLEDSAVYLCASSLDVSTEAFFGQGTRLTVV.

This clone was recorded once. This chain connects TRBV6-5 to TRBJ2-4; tentatively, D is TRBD2 (5 bases). The CDR3 sequence is 13 residues long. Germline CDR1 MNHEY, CDR2 SVGAGI. V lost 6 bases to trimming and J lost 6 bases, with 12 bases between them. The CDR3 DNA is TGTGCCAGCAGACGTACAAGCGGAAACATTCAGTACTTC. Protein sequence: CASRRTSGNIQYF.

CDR3 nucleotide sequence: TGTGCCAGCAGTGGGCTAGCGGGAGGTATCGGGGAGCTGTTTTTT. This translates into CASSGLAGGIGELFF. The chain combines TRBV6-5 with TRBJ2-2; 11 bases are a match to TRBD2. Trimming took 5 bases from V and 7 from J; bases not matched to a gene: 6. The length of the CDR3 is 15 residues. Germline V gene lookup returns CDR1 MNHEY and CDR2 SVGAGI.

This chain links TRBV21-1 with TRBJ2-5; the table's TRBD1 call for D was not verified on the DNA. TRBV21-1 constitutes a pseudogene. The CDR3 totals 13 residues. CDR3 coding DNA: TGTGCCAGCACCAAGACAGTTCAAGAGACCCAGTACTTC. As protein: CASTKTVQETQYF.

The V gene is TRBV7-2, the J gene TRBJ2-2; 7 positions match TRBD2. The CDR3 contains 14 residues. CDR1 SGHTA and CDR2 FQGNSA come from the germline V gene. V was clipped by 2 bases and J by 10 bases; unmatched bases: 7. CDR3 amino acids: CASSLSLAELELFF. CDR3 nucleotides: TGTGCCAGCAGCTTAAGTCTAGCGGAACTGGAGCTGTTTTTT.

The chain couples TRBV29-1 to TRBJ1-1; 11 nucleotides agree with TRBD1. V was pared by 0 bases and J by 7 bases, with 4 bases of the junction left unmatched. Per germline, CDR1 SQVTM and CDR2 ANQGSEA. The CDR3 consists of 14 residues. The CDR3 is CSVEDLGTGGEAFF. CDR3 in DNA: TGCAGCGTTGAAGATCTCGGGACAGGGGGTGAAGCTTTCTTT.

The gene calls are TRBV29-1 and TRBJ2-3; D not certain. Trimming left V 7 bases short and J 2 bases short, with 4 bases between. There are 10 residues in the CDR3. The germline V gene has CDR1 SQVTM and CDR2 ANQGSEA. The CDR3 reads CSASTDTQYF. CDR3 nucleotides: TGCAGCGCCTCCACAGATACGCAGTATTTT.

This sequence joins TRBV11-3 and TRBJ2-7, with 7 positions matching TRBD1. Per the germline V gene, CDR1 is SGHNT and CDR2 is YENEEA. This CDR3 comprises 14 residues. Unmatched junction bases numbered 2, after V lost 2 bases and J lost 1 base. The CDR3 loop reads CASSLMGQSYEQYF. The CDR3 coding sequence is TGTGCCAGCAGCTTAATGGGACAGTCCTACGAGCAGTACTTC. The variable domain in full, with the rest retrieved from reference TRBV11-3 and TRBJ2-7, is EAGVVQSPRYKIIEKKQPVAFWCNPISGHNTLYWYLQNLGQGPELLIRYENEEAVDDSQLPKDRFSAERLKGVDSTLKIQPAELGDSAVYLCASSLMGQSYEQYFGPGTRLTVT.